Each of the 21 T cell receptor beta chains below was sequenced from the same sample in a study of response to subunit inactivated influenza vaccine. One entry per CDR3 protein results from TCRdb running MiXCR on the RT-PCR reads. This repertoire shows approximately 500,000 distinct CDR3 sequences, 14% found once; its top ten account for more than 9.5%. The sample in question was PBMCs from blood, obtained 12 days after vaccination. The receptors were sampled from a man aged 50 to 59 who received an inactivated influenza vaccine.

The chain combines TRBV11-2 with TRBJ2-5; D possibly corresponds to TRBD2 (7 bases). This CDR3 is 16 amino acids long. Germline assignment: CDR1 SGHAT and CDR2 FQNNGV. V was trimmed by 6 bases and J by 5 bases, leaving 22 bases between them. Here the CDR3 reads CASSLGGTQILETQYF. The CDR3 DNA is TGTGCCAGCAGTTTGGGGGGGACACAAATCCTGGAGACCCAGTACTTC.

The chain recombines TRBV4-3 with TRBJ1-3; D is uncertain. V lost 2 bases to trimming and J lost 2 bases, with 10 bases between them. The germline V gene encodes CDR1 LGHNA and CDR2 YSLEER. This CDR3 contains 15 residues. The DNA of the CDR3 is TGCGCCAGCAGCCAAAGAGTAGGGCCTGGAAACACCATATATTTT. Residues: CASSQRVGPGNTIYF.

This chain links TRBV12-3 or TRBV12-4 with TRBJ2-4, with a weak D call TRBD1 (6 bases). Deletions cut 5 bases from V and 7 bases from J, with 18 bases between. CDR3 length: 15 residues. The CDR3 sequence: CASSPDRSNLNIQYF. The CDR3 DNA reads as TGTGCCAGCAGTCCTGACAGGAGTAACTTGAACATTCAGTACTTC.

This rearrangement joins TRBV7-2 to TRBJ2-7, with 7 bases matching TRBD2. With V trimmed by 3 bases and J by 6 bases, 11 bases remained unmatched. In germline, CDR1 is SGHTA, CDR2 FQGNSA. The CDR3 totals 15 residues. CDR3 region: CASSFTSDAGLEQYF. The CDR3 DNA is TGTGCCAGCAGCTTCACTAGCGACGCGGGGCTCGAGCAGTACTTC.

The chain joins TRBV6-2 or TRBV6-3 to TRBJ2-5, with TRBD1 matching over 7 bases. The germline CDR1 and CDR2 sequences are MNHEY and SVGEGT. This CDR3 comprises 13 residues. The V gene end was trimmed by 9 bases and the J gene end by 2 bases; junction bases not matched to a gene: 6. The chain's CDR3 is CASPDRRQETQYF. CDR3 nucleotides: TGTGCCAGTCCGGACAGGCGGCAAGAGACCCAGTACTTC.

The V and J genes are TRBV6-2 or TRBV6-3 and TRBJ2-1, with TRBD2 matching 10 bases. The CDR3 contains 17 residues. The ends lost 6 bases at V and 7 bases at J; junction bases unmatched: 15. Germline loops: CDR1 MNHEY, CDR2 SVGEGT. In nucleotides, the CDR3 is TGTGCCAGCAGCCGCTCCGTCCTAGCGGGGGCAGGGAATGAGCAGTTCTTC. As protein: CASSRSVLAGAGNEQFF.

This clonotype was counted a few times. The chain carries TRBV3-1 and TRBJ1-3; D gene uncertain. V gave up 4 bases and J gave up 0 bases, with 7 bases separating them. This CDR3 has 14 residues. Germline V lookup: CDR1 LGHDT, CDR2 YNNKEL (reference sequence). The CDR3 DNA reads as TGTGCCAGCAGCCGGGTTGACTCTGGAAACACCATATATTTT. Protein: CASSRVDSGNTIYF.

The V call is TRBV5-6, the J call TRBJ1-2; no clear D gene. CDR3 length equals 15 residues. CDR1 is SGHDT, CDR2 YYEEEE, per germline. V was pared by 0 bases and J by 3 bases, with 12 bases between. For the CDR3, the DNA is TGTGCCAGCAGCTTGGCATCCGCTTACGACTATGGCTACACCTTC. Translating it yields CASSLASAYDYGYTF.

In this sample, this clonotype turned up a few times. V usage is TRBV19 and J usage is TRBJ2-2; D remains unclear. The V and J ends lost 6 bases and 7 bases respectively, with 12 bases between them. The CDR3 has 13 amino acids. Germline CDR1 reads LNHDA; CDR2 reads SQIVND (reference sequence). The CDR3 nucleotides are TGTGCCAGTAGGGGCGGCAGGAGCGGGGAGCTGTTTTTT. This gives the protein CASRGGRSGELFF. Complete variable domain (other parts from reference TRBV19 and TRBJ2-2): DGGITQSPKYLFRKEGQNVTLSCEQNLNHDAMYWYRQDPGQGLRLIYYSQIVNDFQKGDIAEGYSVSREKKESFPLTVTSAQKNPTAFYLCASRGGRSGELFFGEGSRLTVL.

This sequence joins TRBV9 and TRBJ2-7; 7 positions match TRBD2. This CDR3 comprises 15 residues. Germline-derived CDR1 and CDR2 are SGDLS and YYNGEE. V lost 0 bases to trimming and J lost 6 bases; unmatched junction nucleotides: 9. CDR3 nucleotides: TGTGCCAGCAGCGTAGATCTAGCGGCCGCCAGCGAGCAGTACTTC. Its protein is CASSVDLAAASEQYF.

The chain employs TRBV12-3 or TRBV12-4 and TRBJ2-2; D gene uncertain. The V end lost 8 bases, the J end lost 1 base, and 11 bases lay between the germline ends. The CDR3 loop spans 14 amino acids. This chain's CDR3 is CASRLRQNTGELFF. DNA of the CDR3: TGTGCCAGCCGGTTAAGGCAGAACACCGGGGAGCTGTTTTTT.

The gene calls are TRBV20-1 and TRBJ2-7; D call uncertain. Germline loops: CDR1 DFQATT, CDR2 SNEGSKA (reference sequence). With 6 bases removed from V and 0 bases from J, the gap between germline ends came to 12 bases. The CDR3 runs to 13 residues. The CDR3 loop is CSAPTVSSYEQYF. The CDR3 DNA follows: TGCAGTGCCCCGACGGTGAGCTCCTACGAGCAGTACTTC.

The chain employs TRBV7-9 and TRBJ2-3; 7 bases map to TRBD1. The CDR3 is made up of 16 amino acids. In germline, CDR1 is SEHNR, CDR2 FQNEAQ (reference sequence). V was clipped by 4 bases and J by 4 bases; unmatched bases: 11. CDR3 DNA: TGTGCCAGCAGCTACCACAGGGGATCAGGGGCAGATACGCAGTATTTT. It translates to CASSYHRGSGADTQYF.

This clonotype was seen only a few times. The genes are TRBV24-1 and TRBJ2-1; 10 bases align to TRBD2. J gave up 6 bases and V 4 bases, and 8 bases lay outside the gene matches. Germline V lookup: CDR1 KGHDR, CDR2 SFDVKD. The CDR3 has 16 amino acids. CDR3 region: CATSDPTSGTINEQFF. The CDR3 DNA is TGTGCCACCAGTGACCCAACTAGCGGGACAATCAATGAGCAGTTCTTC.

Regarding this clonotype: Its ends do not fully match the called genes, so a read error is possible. The CDR3 nucleotides read TGTGCCAGCAGTTTTGCTAGCGGGAGGGCCTTTATCTTC. Translated: CASSFASGRAFIF. The J gene is TRBJ2-1, the V gene TRBV27; 12 bases line up with TRBD2. Germline values: CDR1 MNHEY, CDR2 SMNVEV (reference sequence). The CDR3 totals 13 residues.

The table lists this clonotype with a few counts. The CDR3 is CASSLDTGGYSPLHF. Written as DNA, the CDR3 is TGTGCCAGCAGCTTAGATACAGGGGGATACTCACCCCTCCACTTT. V is TRBV7-2 and J is TRBJ1-6; 8 bases are a match to TRBD1. The CDR3 loop spans 15 amino acids. Germline V gene lookup returns CDR1 SGHTA and CDR2 FQGNSA. V shed 1 base, J shed 10 bases, and the junction held 6 bases outside the gene matches.

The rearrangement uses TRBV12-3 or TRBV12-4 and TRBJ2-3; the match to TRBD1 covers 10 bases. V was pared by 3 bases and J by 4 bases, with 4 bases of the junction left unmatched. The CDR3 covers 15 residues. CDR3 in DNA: TGTGCCAGCAGTTTCGCCGGGACAGGGGCAGATACGCAGTATTTT. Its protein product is CASSFAGTGADTQYF.

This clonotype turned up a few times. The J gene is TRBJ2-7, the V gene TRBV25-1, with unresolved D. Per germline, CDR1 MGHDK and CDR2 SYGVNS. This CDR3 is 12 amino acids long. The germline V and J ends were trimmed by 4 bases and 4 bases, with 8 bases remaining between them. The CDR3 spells CASSGSYYEQYF. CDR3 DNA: TGTGCCAGCAGTGGATCATATTACGAGCAGTACTTC.

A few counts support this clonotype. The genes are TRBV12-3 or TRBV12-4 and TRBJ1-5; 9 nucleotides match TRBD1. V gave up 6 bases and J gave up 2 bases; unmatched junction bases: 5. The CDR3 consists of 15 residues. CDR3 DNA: TGTGCCAGCAGCTGGGGACAGGGACGCAATCAGCCCCAGCATTTT. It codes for CASSWGQGRNQPQHF.

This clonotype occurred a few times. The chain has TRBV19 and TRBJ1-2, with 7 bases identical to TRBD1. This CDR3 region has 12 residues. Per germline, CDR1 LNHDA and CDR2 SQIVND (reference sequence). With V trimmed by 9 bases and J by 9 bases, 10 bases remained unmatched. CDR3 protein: CASDDRDKSYTF. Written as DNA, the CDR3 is TGTGCCAGCGACGACAGGGATAAGAGCTACACCTTC.

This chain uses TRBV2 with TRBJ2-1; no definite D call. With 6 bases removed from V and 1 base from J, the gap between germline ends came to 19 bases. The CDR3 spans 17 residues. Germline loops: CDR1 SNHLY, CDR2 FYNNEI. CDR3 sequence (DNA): TGTGCCAGCAGGACCCCTCGGGTAGCTATGTCCTACAATGAGCAGTTCTTC. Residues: CASRTPRVAMSYNEQFF.